The clone carrying this T cell receptor (beta chain) has just one count. The antigen is not known. All the people who gave samples were healthy bone marrow donors. The data originate from a study of cytomegalovirus exposure and HLA in healthy donors. Study-wide points: One variant, a missense change in DCLRE1C, was linked in a later analysis to TCR beta V- and J-gene trimming.

Germline assignment: CDR1 SGHRS and CDR2 YFSETQ. The CDR3 consists of 17 residues. J was trimmed by 7 bases and V by 0 bases; bases with no gene match: 14. The PCR ran on 60 Vbeta and 13 Jbeta primers. Using immunoSEQ multiplex PCR, the repertoire was profiled, and TCRdb retains in-frame clones only, with some absent. The sample consists of about 140,000 clones, over 75% of them appearing once. Sequences were obtained from PBMCs. The receptor was isolated from a woman aged 40 to 55 in good health and CMV-seronegative. The V and J genes are TRBV5-1 and TRBJ1-2; TRBD1 agrees at 8 bases. CDR3 bases: TGCGCCAGCAGCTTGGAAACTGGTAACAGGGGGATTGTTGGCTACACCTTC. The encoded protein is CASSLETGNRGIVGYTF.